This T cell receptor (beta chain) was observed in a study of shared clonotypes between healthy human individuals. For the study at large: Plates per donor: three CD4 naive, three CD4 memory, two CD8 naive, one CD8 memory. Overall study findings and caveats: Unshared clonotypes carried lower generation probabilities than those common to all four donors. Donor scarcity curtailed the genetic and exposure-history diversity represented herein.

Positively selected for CCR7, the CD45RO-negative cells used as naive CD8 cells excluded terminally differentiated effector memory CD45RA+ cells. As regards this clone: Its antigen is unidentified.

Method: immunoSEQ multiplex PCR; TCRdb's copy keeps in-frame clones and lacks some. The sample has about 2.1 million clones, roughly 93% seen once; the top ten hold around 1.7%. Sequencing input: naive CD8+ T cells from PBMCs. The source of this sequence is a young man in good health. Some clones in this sample may be carry-over from other donors' samples.

In nucleotides, the CDR3 is TGTGCCAGCAGCCCCGGCGGCCTCTCCTACGAGCAGTACTTC. Translated: CASSPGGLSYEQYF. This chain joins TRBV13 and TRBJ2-7; D call uncertain. This CDR3 is built from 14 residues. Between the trimmed V and J ends, which lost 5 bases and 0 bases, there was a span of 11 bases. From germline, CDR1 is PRHDT and CDR2 FYEKMQ (reference sequence).